The 12 T cell receptor beta chains below come from one sample, sequenced in a study of T-cell reconstitution after alpha-beta-depleted transplantation in children. The TCRbeta library incorporated unique molecular identifiers. Each CDR3 protein gets one entry after TCRdb re-called the PCR reads with MiXCR. Of a few hundred thousand distinct CDR3 sequences in the sample, over 9.5% were seen once. The sequenced sample was PBMCs from the stem cell graft donor, obtained from the stem cell graft. The source of these receptors is a human donor who donated a stem cell graft to a child with SCID.

This clonotype was seen ten or more times. The chain joins TRBV7-2 to TRBJ2-2, with unresolved D. Per the germline V gene, CDR1 is SGHTA and CDR2 is FQGNSA. The germline V and J ends were trimmed by 1 base and 3 bases, with 6 bases remaining between them. The CDR3 has 14 residues. The CDR3, as DNA: TGTGCCAGCAGCTTAGTATTGGACACCGGGGAGCTGTTTTTT. This encodes CASSLVLDTGELFF.

Concerning this clonotype itself: A much larger clone differs by one base, so this may be a read error. This CDR3 is missing its conserved last phenylalanine or tryptophan, likely due to a read error. The V and J genes are TRBV9 and TRBJ2-3, with 11 bases fitting TRBD2. Trimming cost V 1 base and J 7 bases; bases outside gene matches: 8. Per germline, CDR1 SGDLS and CDR2 YYNGEE. The CDR3 length is 16 residues. CDR3 nucleotides: TGTGCCAGCAGCGTAAATAGCGGGGGGGCCAAAAATACGCAGTATTCT. Its translation is CASSVNSGGAKNTQYS.

This clonotype has ten or more counts. Germline and junction disagree at one end, which may indicate a read error. J is TRBJ1-5 and V is TRBV20-1, with a weak D call TRBD1 (5 bases). Germline-derived CDR1 and CDR2 are DFQATT and SNEGSKA (reference sequence). The CDR3 has 15 residues. The CDR3 protein is CSALAGGNSNHPQHF. CDR3 in DNA: TGCAGTGCTTTGGCGGGGGGAAATAGCAATCACCCCCAGCATTTT.

This clonotype was seen many times. The chain carries TRBV7-4 and TRBJ1-1; D unclear. V shed 7 bases and J shed 0 bases, with 12 bases lying between them. Germline CDR1 SGHVT, CDR2 SQSDAQ. This CDR3 is built from 14 residues. The DNA for the CDR3 is TGTGCCAGCACCATTCTTGGGGTGAACACTGAAGCTTTCTTT. Protein product: CASTILGVNTEAFF. Using reference TRBV7-4 and TRBJ1-1 for the parts outside the CDR3, the full variable domain is GAGVSQSPRYKVAKRGRDVALRCDSISGHVTLYWYRQTLGQGSEVLTYSQSDAQRDKSGRPSGRFSAERPERSVSTLKIQRTEQGDSAVYLCASTILGVNTEAFFGQGTRLTVV.

This clonotype was picked up a small number of times. This rearrangement joins TRBV29-1 to TRBJ2-3; the D gene is possibly TRBD1 (6 bases). The CDR3 loop spans 13 amino acids. Germline CDR1 is SQVTM and CDR2 is ANQGSEA. Trimming shortened V by 4 bases and J by 1 base, and 9 bases separated the two germline ends. The CDR3 loop is CSVVAGGTDTQYF. The CDR3 nucleotides are TGCAGCGTTGTGGCAGGGGGCACAGATACGCAGTATTTT.

There are many counts of this clonotype. The chain recombines TRBV12-3 or TRBV12-4 with TRBJ2-7; TRBD1 matches at 7 bases. V was clipped by 1 base and J by 2 bases; unmatched bases: 8. The CDR3 is 16 residues long. This CDR3 reads CASSLEWDSPTYEQYF. CDR3 sequence (DNA): TGTGCCAGCAGTTTAGAATGGGACAGCCCTACCTACGAGCAGTACTTC.

Many counts were recorded for this clonotype. The chain carries TRBV20-1 and TRBJ2-6; D is undetermined. Trimming removed 6 bases from V and 0 bases from J, with 9 bases in between. CDR1 is DFQATT, CDR2 SNEGSKA, per germline (reference sequence). This CDR3 region has 14 residues. The CDR3 spells CSARGVSGANVLTF. The CDR3 DNA is TGCAGTGCCCGTGGGGTCTCTGGGGCCAACGTCCTGACTTTC.

This clonotype was recorded at least ten times. The V and J genes are TRBV7-2 and TRBJ2-1; 8 bases match TRBD2. This CDR3 has 15 amino acids. Germline values: CDR1 SGHTA, CDR2 FQGNSA. With 5 bases clipped from V and 7 bases from J, the junction kept 10 bases outside the gene matches. Here the CDR3 DNA reads TGTGCCAGCAGCCCCGGGAGGGGTTGGTTGAATGAGCAGTTCTTC. Translation: CASSPGRGWLNEQFF.

The rearrangement uses TRBV14 and TRBJ1-3; D is perhaps TRBD1 (5 bases). The CDR3 contains 18 residues. The germline V gene encodes CDR1 SGHDN and CDR2 FVKESK. Between the trimmed V and J ends, which lost 3 bases and 0 bases, there was a span of 18 bases. The CDR3 loop reads CASSHGLGPRSSGNTIYF. Written as DNA, the CDR3 is TGTGCCAGCAGCCACGGTTTGGGGCCGAGAAGCTCTGGAAACACCATATATTTT. The whole variable domain, remainder taken from reference TRBV14 and TRBJ1-3, is EAGVTQFPSHSVIEKGQTVTLRCDPISGHDNLYWYRRVMGKEIKFLLHFVKESKQDESGMPNNRFLAERTGGTYSTLKVQPAELEDSGVYFCASSHGLGPRSSGNTIYFGEGSWLTVV.

This clonotype was observed a few times. V gene TRBV11-1 combines with J gene TRBJ2-3, with TRBD1 as a possible D gene (6 bases). The CDR3 sequence is 20 residues long. The ends were cut back, 2 bases at V and 4 bases at J, with 28 bases in the middle. Germline-derived CDR1 and CDR2 are SGHAT and FQDESV (reference sequence). The DNA of the CDR3 is TGTGCCAGCAGCTTAAAAGGGCTACAGGGATACCAGCTCGGGGCAGATACGCAGTATTTT. Amino acids: CASSLKGLQGYQLGADTQYF.

In its sample, this clonotype was seen many times. CDR3 in DNA: TGCGCCAGCAGCTTGGTTTTACAGTCTGGGGCCAACGTCCTGACTTTC. Protein product: CASSLVLQSGANVLTF. The chain uses TRBV5-1 and TRBJ2-6; no reliable D call. Germline loops: CDR1 SGHRS, CDR2 YFSETQ. This CDR3 contains 16 residues. The germline V and J ends were trimmed by 0 bases and 1 base, with 8 bases remaining between them.

There are many counts of this clonotype. This chain connects TRBV20-1 to TRBJ2-1; TRBD1 agrees at 7 bases. The CDR3 length is 11 residues. In germline, CDR1 is DFQATT, CDR2 SNEGSKA (reference sequence). Losses at the gene ends were 6 bases for V and 9 bases for J; bases not matched to a gene: 5. Here the CDR3 DNA reads TGCAGTGCAACAGGGGCAGCTGAGCAGTTCTTC. This encodes CSATGAAEQFF.